The clone carrying this TCR beta chain was seen a handful of times. The antigen remains unidentified. This record belongs to a study of cytomegalovirus exposure and HLA in healthy donors. Study-wide findings and caveats: In presence/absence analyses, roughly uniform sequencing depth across donors was assumed. Cytomegalovirus status was reportedly diagnosed by the classifier with high specificity and sensitivity. What a later analysis reportedly showed was that an Asian-associated ancestry cluster had fewer N-insertions than the roughly 700-donor mean.

60 Vbeta and 13 Jbeta primers were used in PCR. Some clones are missing from TCRdb's copy, which holds only in-frame ones; the method was immunoSEQ multiplex PCR. The data show 100,000 to 150,000 clones, 80% to 90% seen once. V lost 7 bases to trimming and J lost 2 bases, with 10 bases between them. Looked up from germline, CDR1 is LNHDA and CDR2 is SQIVND (reference sequence). The CDR3 runs to 13 residues. J is TRBJ2-3 and V is TRBV19; a possible D gene is TRBD1 (5 bases). The sequencing input was PBMCs. This receptor was taken from a male donor in good health and CMV-seropositive. CDR3 residues: CASKVTATDTQYF. The CDR3 DNA sequence: TGTGCCAGTAAGGTGACAGCCACAGATACGCAGTATTTT.